Each of the 25 T cell receptor beta chains below was sequenced from the same sample in a study of blood T cell repertoires in COVID-19. The table came from immunoSEQ multiplex PCR; TCRdb's copy has only in-frame clones and leaves some out. The data show 150,000 to 200,000 clones, about 76% seen once. Sequences were obtained from peripheral blood. The origin of the receptors is a woman aged 50 to 60 with active or convalescent COVID-19.

The V and J genes are TRBV29-1 and TRBJ1-2; 8 bases align to TRBD1. CDR1 is SQVTM, CDR2 ANQGSEA, per germline. The CDR3 is made up of 14 amino acids. The ends lost 5 bases at V and 4 bases at J; junction bases unmatched: 9. Here the CDR3 DNA reads TGCAGCGTTTTTTCCGGGACAGGTTTCTATGGCTACACCTTC. It yields the protein CSVFSGTGFYGYTF.

V is TRBV7-3 and J is TRBJ2-3; no clear D gene. Germline CDR1 is SGHTA and CDR2 is FQGTGA. Trimming removed 1 base at V and 4 bases at J, with 15 bases between. This CDR3 has 16 amino acids. In DNA, the CDR3 is TGTGCCAGCAGCTTAAGGTTGGGCGTGGGTTCAGATACGCAGTATTTT. The encoded protein is CASSLRLGVGSDTQYF.

A remark on this clone: Other DNA sequences within the sample encode an identical CDR3. J is TRBJ2-1 and V is TRBV28, with 10 positions matching TRBD2. Germline assignment: CDR1 MDHEN and CDR2 SYDVKM. Trimming took 5 bases from V and 1 from J; bases not matched to a gene: 5. CDR3 length: 16 residues. The DNA of the CDR3 is TGTGCCAGCAGTCCCTCTAGCGGGAGTTCCTACAATGAGCAGTTCTTC. It specifies CASSPSSGSSYNEQFF. The full variable domain, rest sourced from reference TRBV28 and TRBJ2-1, is DVKVTQSSRYLVKRTGEKVFLECVQDMDHENMFWYRQDPGLGLRLIYFSYDVKMKEKGDIPEGYSVSREKKERFSLILESASTNQTSMYLCASSPSSGSSYNEQFFGPGTRLTVL.

J is TRBJ2-3 and V is TRBV30, with D perhaps TRBD2 (6 bases). This CDR3 is 12 amino acids long. Trimming removed 8 bases from V and 1 base from J, with 10 bases in between. Germline CDR1 reads GTSNPN; CDR2 reads SVGIG (reference sequence). The chain's CDR3 is CAGGSRTDTQYF. The DNA for the CDR3 is TGTGCCGGAGGGTCTCGCACAGATACGCAGTATTTT.

The chain has TRBV7-3 and TRBJ2-1, with 7 bases that match TRBD2. This CDR3 is built from 17 residues. Germline assignment: CDR1 SGHTA and CDR2 FQGTGA. V lost 5 bases to trimming and J lost 0 bases; unmatched junction nucleotides: 10. The chain's CDR3 is CASSLLGGRGSYNEQFF. The CDR3 bases are TGTGCCAGCAGCCTTTTAGGAGGGAGGGGCTCCTACAATGAGCAGTTCTTC. The full variable domain, rest sourced from reference TRBV7-3 and TRBJ2-1, is GAGVSQTPSNKVTEKGKYVELRCDPISGHTALYWYRQSLGQGPEFLIYFQGTGAADDSGLPNDRFFAVRPEGSVSTLKIQRTERGDSAVYLCASSLLGGRGSYNEQFFGPGTRLTVL.

This chain's CDR3 is CASSWEVDYGYTF. CDR3 sequence (DNA): TGCGCCAGCAGTTGGGAGGTCGACTATGGCTACACCTTC. The V gene is TRBV5-1, the J gene TRBJ1-2; D ambiguous. With 5 bases removed from V and 3 bases from J, the gap between germline ends came to 11 bases. The CDR3 consists of 13 residues. CDR1 and CDR2 (germline): SGHRS, YFSETQ.

The gene calls are TRBV7-9 and TRBJ1-1, with TRBD1 matching 12 bases. Germline CDR1 and CDR2: SEHNR and FQNEAQ (reference sequence). CDR3 length: 17 residues. With 4 bases clipped from V and 3 bases from J, the junction kept 9 bases outside the gene matches. In DNA form, the CDR3 reads TGTGCCAGCAGCTCTCCGGGACAGGGGGCGCCGGACACTGAAGCTTTCTTT. Protein product: CASSSPGQGAPDTEAFF.

The chain uses TRBV5-6 and TRBJ2-1; 10 bases are a match to TRBD1. This CDR3 contains 15 residues. The junction had 9 bases not matched to a gene; V was cut back by 4 bases and J by 8 bases. Germline CDR1 reads SGHDT; CDR2 reads YYEEEE. The chain's CDR3 is CASSAIGQGVYEQFF. In DNA form, the CDR3 reads TGTGCCAGCAGCGCCATAGGACAGGGGGTCTATGAGCAGTTCTTC.

V and J are TRBV6-2 or TRBV6-3 and TRBJ2-2; 10 nucleotides line up with TRBD2. The trim removed 4 bases at V and 5 bases at J, leaving 7 bases unmatched. The CDR3 is 16 amino acids. In germline, CDR1 is MNHEY, CDR2 SVGEGT. CDR3 sequence (DNA): TGTGCCAGCAGTTCCTCTCTAGCGGGGGTTACCGGGGAGCTGTTTTTT. It translates to CASSSSLAGVTGELFF.

CDR3: CASSPLGQGGSKQFF. Written as DNA, the CDR3 is TGTGCCAGCAGCCCCCTGGGACAGGGGGGGTCAAAGCAGTTCTTC. The chain combines TRBV6-5 with TRBJ2-1; TRBD1 matches 11 bases. The V and J ends lost 6 bases and 11 bases, in that order; junction bases with no gene match: 12. This CDR3 contains 15 residues. Per germline, CDR1 MNHEY and CDR2 SVGAGI.

The J gene is TRBJ1-2, the V gene TRBV27; TRBD1 aligns across 7 bases. The CDR3 runs 15 residues. Germline trimming cut 5 bases from V and 1 base from J; bases unmatched to any gene: 7. Germline CDR1 is MNHEY and CDR2 is SMNVEV (reference sequence). The CDR3 spells CASSPRTGVNYGYTF. In DNA form, the CDR3 reads TGTGCCAGCAGTCCCCGGACAGGAGTTAACTATGGCTACACCTTC.

This chain links TRBV7-8 with TRBJ2-3; TRBD2 agrees at 11 bases. Germline V gene sequence: CDR1 SGHVS, CDR2 FQNEAQ. V trimming: 6 bases; J trimming: 2 bases; junction bases outside the gene matches: 4. The CDR3 has 15 amino acids. This chain's CDR3 is CASRGLAENTDTQYF. CDR3 DNA sequence: TGTGCCAGCAGGGGACTAGCGGAGAACACAGATACGCAGTATTTT.

V is TRBV11-1 and J is TRBJ2-7; TRBD2 agrees at 13 bases. Germline lookup yields CDR1 SGHAT and CDR2 FQDESV (reference sequence). The CDR3 is made up of 16 amino acids. V shed 5 bases, J shed 0 bases, and the junction held 4 bases outside the gene matches. In DNA, the CDR3 is TGTGCCAGCAGCCCCCGGACTAGCGGGAGCTCCTACGAGCAGTACTTC. Protein product: CASSPRTSGSSYEQYF.

V gene TRBV5-8 combines with J gene TRBJ2-1; 10 nucleotides line up with TRBD1. Germline CDR1 and CDR2: SGHTS and YDEGEE. This CDR3 has 15 amino acids. The junction had 9 bases not matched to a gene; V was cut back by 4 bases and J by 8 bases. CDR3 loop: CASSTRDRGYDEQFF. DNA of the CDR3: TGTGCCAGCAGCACCCGGGACAGGGGTTACGATGAGCAGTTCTTC.

The chain has TRBV28 and TRBJ2-5; D is unresolved. V shed 5 bases and J shed 3 bases, with 7 bases lying between them. CDR3 length: 12 residues. From germline, CDR1 is MDHEN and CDR2 SYDVKM. DNA for the CDR3: TGTGCCAGCAGTGTGCAGAAAGAGACCCAGTACTTC. This sequence encodes CASSVQKETQYF.

The chain's CDR3 is CASSWREGEKLFF. CDR3 nucleotide sequence: TGTGCCAGCAGTTGGAGGGAAGGGGAAAAACTGTTTTTT. The J gene is TRBJ1-4, the V gene TRBV12-3 or TRBV12-4; D unclear. Trimming left V 4 bases short and J 8 bases short, with 11 bases between. The CDR3 extends over 13 amino acids.

This clone was seen a handful of times. This rearrangement joins TRBV28 to TRBJ2-7; 10 bases align to TRBD2. V shed 7 bases, J shed 5 bases, and the junction held 8 bases outside the gene matches. There are 14 residues in the CDR3. Germline V gives CDR1 MDHEN, CDR2 SYDVKM. The CDR3 region is CASTEALAGDEQYF. The CDR3 DNA reads TGTGCCAGCACCGAGGCGCTAGCGGGAGACGAGCAGTACTTC. Full variable domain (outside the CDR3, taken from reference TRBV28 and TRBJ2-7): DVKVTQSSRYLVKRTGEKVFLECVQDMDHENMFWYRQDPGLGLRLIYFSYDVKMKEKGDIPEGYSVSREKKERFSLILESASTNQTSMYLCASTEALAGDEQYFGPGTRLTVT.

The CDR3: CAIKRSGSGNTIYF. The CDR3, as DNA: TGTGCCATCAAAAGGAGTGGGTCTGGAAACACCATATATTTT. This chain joins TRBV6-7 and TRBJ1-3; no reliable D call. TRBV6-7 is designated an ORF whose function remains uncertain. The CDR3 has 14 amino acids. Trimming shortened V by 10 bases and J by 1 base, and 14 bases separated the two germline ends.

The chain combines TRBV28 with TRBJ2-7, with TRBD1 matching 8 bases. Germline values: CDR1 MDHEN, CDR2 SYDVKM. V shed 5 bases and J 1 base; nucleotides not matched to a gene: 10. The length of the CDR3 is 16 residues. As DNA, the CDR3 is TGTGCCAGCAGTCCCTCACCCGGGACAGGTTCCTACGAGCAGTACTTC. Its protein is CASSPSPGTGSYEQYF.

This clone came up once. Written as DNA, the CDR3 is TGTGCCAGCAGCGCCACCAGCTCCTATAATTCACCCCTCCACTTT. Its translation is CASSATSSYNSPLHF. V and J are TRBV9 and TRBJ1-6, with unresolved D. The germline V and J ends were trimmed by 3 bases and 0 bases, with 7 bases remaining between them. Germline V gene data show CDR1 as SGDLS and CDR2 as YYNGEE. The CDR3 is 15 amino acids.

The V and J genes are TRBV27 and TRBJ2-1; D is possibly TRBD1 (6 bases). V was trimmed by 6 bases and J by 6 bases, leaving 12 bases between them. Germline CDR1 and CDR2: MNHEY and SMNVEV (reference sequence). The CDR3 is 13 amino acids. CDR3 region: CASRNRVRNEQFF. The CDR3 region has the DNA TGTGCCAGCAGGAACAGGGTACGCAATGAGCAGTTCTTC.

CDR3 nucleotide sequence: TGTGCCAGCAGTTTAAGACAGGGGGCTGAAGCTTTCTTT. Its protein is CASSLRQGAEAFF. This sequence joins TRBV6-2 or TRBV6-3 and TRBJ1-1, with 9 positions matching TRBD1. Unmatched junction bases numbered 3, after V lost 4 bases and J lost 6 bases. The CDR3 consists of 13 residues. The germline CDR1 and CDR2 sequences are MNHEY and SVGEGT.

This clone was counted only a few times. The chain has TRBV5-4 and TRBJ2-7, with a tentative D call TRBD2 (5 bases). The V end was cut by 2 bases, the J end by 4 bases, with 13 bases between. The CDR3 length is 14 residues. The germline CDR1 and CDR2 sequences are SGHNT and YYREEE (reference sequence). CDR3 coding DNA: TGTGCCAGCAGCTTCAAGGGAGTGGAGTACGAGCAGTACTTC. It yields the protein CASSFKGVEYEQYF.

This clone has only one observation. The V gene is TRBV30, the J gene TRBJ1-6, with 8 positions matching TRBD1. The germline V gene has CDR1 GTSNPN and CDR2 SVGIG (reference sequence). V trimming: 6 bases; J trimming: 9 bases; junction bases outside the gene matches: 10. CDR3 length equals 14 residues. CDR3 sequence (DNA): TGTGCCTGTTATGGACAGGGTAATACTTCACCCCTCCACTTT. Protein sequence: CACYGQGNTSPLHF.

V is TRBV6-5 and J is TRBJ1-5; D gene uncertain. Trimming took 11 bases from V and 1 from J, leaving 12 bases between them. The germline gives CDR1 MNHEY, CDR2 SVGAGI. The CDR3 sequence is 13 residues long. The CDR3 DNA reads TGTGCCTCGCATGGCCAGAGCAATCAGCCCCAGCATTTT. Its translation is CASHGQSNQPQHF.